This T cell receptor beta chain originates from a study of blood T cell repertoires in COVID-19 (dated by TCRdb to the early 2020s). Background on the whole study: Samples from collaborators originated in the United States, Italy and Spain and spanned both the acute and convalescent phases of COVID-19. The prospective study material was composed of cDNA or gDNA derived from T cells, B-cell-depleted T cells, or PBMCs. Deeply sampled blood TCRbeta repertoires from subjects exposed to, actively infected with, or recovered from COVID-19 were included in the dataset. The repertoires were released in a freely available public database meant as a resource for research on the immune response to SARS-CoV-2. The samples were drawn from the first 160 participants of the ongoing ImmuneRACE study and from 950 to 1,500 subjects provided by 6 global collaborators. A de-identified subject ID, COVID-19 status, age in years and sex were almost always included in the sample metadata. HLA class I and class II types, where available, came from metadata supplied by the sample provider rather than from assay-based typing.

There are a few counts of this clone. Its target antigen remains unknown. No base quality values were provided; no much bigger clone lies one nucleotide off. This same CDR3 is encoded by further DNA sequences in the sample. On the study overall, not on this receptor specifically: How much clinical and demographic metadata was included differed by source and by participant, and the metadata was provided uncurated.

TCRbeta CDR3 regions were amplified from genomic DNA by means of the immunoSEQ Assay, a bias-controlled multiplex PCR. The authors processed their data as follows. The number of nucleated cells in each sample was estimated by amplification of reference gene primers within the assay. To quantify the absolute abundance of each unique TCRbeta CDR3 rearrangement, sequence reads were collapsed and filtered. Productive Simpson clonality was computed per sample as the square root of Simpson's diversity index over productive rearrangements. Drawn from immuneACCESS, this table holds only the in-frame rearrangements with V and J called that TCRdb kept. Clones are partly lost; checked studies trace under half to an unresolved V gene and leave the rest unexplained. V, J and clone size reflect that table, while D and trimming were determined from the DNA. Within this sample are 250,000 or so clones, with around 83% of them counted one time only. The ten largest account for roughly 6.7% of the sample.

V gives up 4 bases and J gives up 1 base, and the segment between their germline ends measures 4 bases. In the germline V gene, CDR1 corresponds to SNHLY and CDR2 to FYNNEI. The CDR3 has 12 amino acids, counting the end cysteine and phenylalanine. The only DNA kept is the CDR3, 36 bases in frame from the first base. Participants in the prospective study were aged roughly 18 to 90 years, lived in some 24 United States geographic areas, and enrolled through a virtual design. In the prospective study, cohorts were assigned on the basis of participant-reported clinical history obtained from a screening survey and a study questionnaire. Exposed participants had been in contact with someone with a PCR-confirmed or clinician-diagnosed COVID-19 case within 2 weeks of study entry. In the prospective study, mobile phlebotomists collected whole blood, serum and a nasopharyngeal or oropharyngeal swab from each participant. Additional blood draws and questionnaires over an approximately 2-month period could optionally be provided by prospective study participants. Prospective study blood samples were shipped either frozen or at room temperature before DNA extraction.

The receptor comes from a woman between 50 and 59 years old who had been exposed to COVID-19. Sequencing was done on a sample of PBMCs or T cells enriched from blood (not recorded which). Recombination linked TRBV2 to TRBJ2-5, with the D gene uncertain. The CDR3 amino acid sequence is: CASSALQETQYF. The nucleotide sequence is given as TGTGCCAGCAGTGCCCTCCAAGAGACCCAGTACTTC. Reference TRBV2 and TRBJ2-5 proteins supply the regions before and after the CDR3; the full variable domain is: EPEVTQTPSHQVTQMGQEVILRCVPISNHLYFYWYRQILGQKVEFLVSFYNNEISEKSEIFDDQFSVERPDGSNFTLKIRSTKLEDSAMYFCASSALQETQYFGPGTRLLVL.